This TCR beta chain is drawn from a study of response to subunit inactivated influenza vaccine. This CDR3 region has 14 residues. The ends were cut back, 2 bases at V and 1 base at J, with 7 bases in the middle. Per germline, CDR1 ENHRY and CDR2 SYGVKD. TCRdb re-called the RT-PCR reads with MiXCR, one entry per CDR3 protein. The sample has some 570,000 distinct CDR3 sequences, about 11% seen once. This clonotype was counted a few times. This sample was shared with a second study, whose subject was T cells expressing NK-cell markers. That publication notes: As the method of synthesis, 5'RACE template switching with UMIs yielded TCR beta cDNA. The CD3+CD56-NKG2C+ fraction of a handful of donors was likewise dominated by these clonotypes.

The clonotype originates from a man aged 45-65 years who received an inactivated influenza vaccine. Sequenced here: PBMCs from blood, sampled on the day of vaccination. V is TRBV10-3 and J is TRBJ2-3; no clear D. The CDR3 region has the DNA TGTGCCATCAGTGAGCCGATGGGCACAGATACGCAGTATTTT. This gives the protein CAISEPMGTDTQYF.